This T cell receptor beta chain was obtained from a study of control samples from healthy donors and cancer patients. This table comes from immunoSEQ multiplex PCR, and its TCRdb copy is limited to in-frame clones, with some not included. Among under 80,000 clones listed, approximately 94% were seen once. Worth noting for this clone: A read error may produce the germline difference seen at one junction end. Other DNA sequences of this sample code for an identical CDR3.

The CDR3 extends over 15 amino acids. Germline CDR1 and CDR2: KGHDR and SFDVKD. Sequencing input: blood. The sequence was collected from a woman aged 25 to 39 in good health. The chain employs TRBV24-1 and TRBJ2-2, with 8 positions matching TRBD1. The CDR3 DNA sequence: TGCGCCACCAGTGATAACAGGGGGGACACCGGGGAGCTGTTTTTT. This gives the protein CATSDNRGDTGELFF.